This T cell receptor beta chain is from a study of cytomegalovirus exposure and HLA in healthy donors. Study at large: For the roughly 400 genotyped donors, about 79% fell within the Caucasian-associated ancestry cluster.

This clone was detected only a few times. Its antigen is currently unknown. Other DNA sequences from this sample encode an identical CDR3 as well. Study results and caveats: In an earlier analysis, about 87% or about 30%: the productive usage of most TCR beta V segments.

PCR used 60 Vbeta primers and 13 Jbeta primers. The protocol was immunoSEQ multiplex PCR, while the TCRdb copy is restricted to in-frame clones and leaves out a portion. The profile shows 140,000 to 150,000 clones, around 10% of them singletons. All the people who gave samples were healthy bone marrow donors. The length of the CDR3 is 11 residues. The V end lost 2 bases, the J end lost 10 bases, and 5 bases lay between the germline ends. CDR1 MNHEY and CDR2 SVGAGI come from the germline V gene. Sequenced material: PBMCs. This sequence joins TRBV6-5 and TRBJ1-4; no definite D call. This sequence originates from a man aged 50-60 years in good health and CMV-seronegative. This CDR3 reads CASSYAGKLFF. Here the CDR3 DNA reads TGTGCCAGCAGTTACGCGGGAAAACTGTTTTTT.